This T cell receptor (beta chain) was recovered during a study of shared clonotypes between healthy human individuals. Regarding this clone: The antigen is undetermined. This same CDR3 is encoded by further DNA sequences in the sample.

The germline V gene encodes CDR1 GTSNPN and CDR2 SVGIG (reference sequence). This CDR3 is built from 13 residues. V was clipped by 0 bases and J by 0 bases, with 5 bases between them. Whole-study results and caveats: Researchers sampled blood only, noting tissue repertoires likely differ.

Only Caucasian adults living in Nashville, Tennessee made up the donor group. Assay execution took place at the deep level. With ten immunoSEQ deep assay plates, unsorted PBMC DNA underwent sequencing. The data were produced by immunoSEQ multiplex PCR, yet TCRdb's version contains in-frame clones alone and is incomplete. The repertoire holds some 470,000 clones, 60% to 85% seen once, with around 13% in the top ten. Sequencing was performed on PBMCs. The chain employs TRBV30 and TRBJ1-1; D gene uncertain. The origin of this receptor is a woman between 35 and 50 years old in good health. Some clones in this sample may be carry-over from other donors' samples. The CDR3 DNA sequence: TGTGCCTGGAGTGTAAGCATGAACACTGAAGCTTTCTTT. This translates into CAWSVSMNTEAFF.